This T cell receptor beta chain was retrieved from a study of shared clonotypes between healthy human individuals. About the research overall: Three CD4 naive, three CD4 memory, two CD8 naive and one CD8 memory plate were used per donor. Findings of the study overall: A limitation of the genetic and exposure-history diversity represented arose from few donors.

As regards this clone: The target antigen is unknown.

The assay was immunoSEQ multiplex PCR, and TCRdb's table has in-frame clones only and misses some. Counted here are 800,000 to 1,200,000 clones, more than 75% occurring once; the ten biggest clones make up approximately 0.5%. Germline values: CDR1 KGHSH, CDR2 LQKENI. The CDR3 extends over 14 amino acids. V was cut by 2 bases and J by 1 base, with 8 bases left in between. The rearrangement joins TRBV18 to TRBJ2-5; no clear D gene. The clonotype was recovered from a young man in good health. Some clones in this sample may be carry-over from other donors' samples. What was sequenced was memory CD4+ T cells from PBMCs. The subset is: CD45RA-negative fraction. CDR3 region: CASSPIESQETQYF. CDR3 bases: TGTGCCAGCTCACCAATCGAGAGCCAAGAGACCCAGTACTTC.